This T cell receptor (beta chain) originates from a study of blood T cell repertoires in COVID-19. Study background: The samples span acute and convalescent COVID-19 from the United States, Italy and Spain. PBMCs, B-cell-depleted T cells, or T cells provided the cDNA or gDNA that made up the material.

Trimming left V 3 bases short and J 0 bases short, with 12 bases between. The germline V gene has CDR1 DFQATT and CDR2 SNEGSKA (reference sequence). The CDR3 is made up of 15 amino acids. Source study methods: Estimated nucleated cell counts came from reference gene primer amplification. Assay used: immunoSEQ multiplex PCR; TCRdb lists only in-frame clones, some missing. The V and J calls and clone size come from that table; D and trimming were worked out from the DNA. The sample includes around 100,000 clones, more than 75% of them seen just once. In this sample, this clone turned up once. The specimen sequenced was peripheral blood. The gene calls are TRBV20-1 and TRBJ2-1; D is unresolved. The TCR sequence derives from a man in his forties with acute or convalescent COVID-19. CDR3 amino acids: CSASSRRSSYNEQFF. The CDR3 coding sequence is TGCAGTGCTAGTTCTAGACGGAGCTCCTACAATGAGCAGTTCTTC.